This T cell receptor (beta chain) was retrieved from a study of blood T cells in healthy people across ages. The study's findings and limits: Higher diversity, along with more naive CD4+ cells, distinguished long-lived donors from aged donors.

Per the germline V gene, CDR1 is SGDLS and CDR2 is YYNGEE. The length of the CDR3 is 16 residues. V lost 1 base to trimming and J lost 1 base, with 11 bases between them. PCR was performed a second time for about 7 to 12 cycles using a sample-barcoded 5' primer and a J-beta primer mix. A single record per CDR3 protein comes from TCRdb applying MiXCR to the 5' RACE reads. The data hold approximately 960,000 distinct CDR3 sequences, with 25% to 30% observed a single time. Of note for this clonotype: Antigen unknown.

These data were also filed under a second study, of T cells of mothers and their children.

Sequenced sample: blood. This TCR was recovered from a woman aged 40 to 49 in good health. The V call is TRBV9, the J call TRBJ2-2, with D perhaps matching TRBD1 (6 bases). CDR3 DNA sequence: TGTGCCAGCAGCGTATGGTCGGGACAGAACACCGGGGAGCTGTTTTTT. Its translation is CASSVWSGQNTGELFF. The full variable domain, with the rest looked up from reference TRBV9 and TRBJ2-2, is DSGVTQTPKHLITATGQRVTLRCSPRSGDLSVYWYQQSLDQGLQFLIQYYNGEERAKGNILERFSAQQFPDLHSELNLSSLELGDSALYFCASSVWSGQNTGELFFGEGSRLTVL.